This TCR beta chain was sequenced during a study of blood T cell repertoires in COVID-19. Study-wide background: Both acute and convalescent COVID-19 samples were obtained from the United States, Italy and Spain. T cells, B-cell-depleted T cells, or PBMCs supplied cDNA or gDNA.

Study processing details: It was from reference gene primer amplification that nucleated cell counts were estimated. The table came from immunoSEQ multiplex PCR; TCRdb's copy has only in-frame clones and leaves some out. V and J calls and clone size are given by that table; D and trimming were obtained from the DNA. Of about 240,000 clones listed, around four fifths were seen once; the top ten hold roughly 1.9%. Per the germline V gene, CDR1 is PRHDT and CDR2 is FYEKMQ (reference sequence). This CDR3 spans 14 amino acids. V shed 2 bases and J shed 4 bases, with 9 bases lying between them. This clone was detected a few times.

The genes are TRBV13 and TRBJ1-3; D remains ambiguous. The receptor was derived from a young man who had recovered from COVID-19. Source material: peripheral blood. CDR3 protein: CASSLLGFGNTIYF. Here the CDR3 DNA reads TGTGCCAGCAGCTTACTAGGCTTCGGAAACACCATATATTTT. The complete variable domain, with remaining parts taken from reference TRBV13 and TRBJ1-3, reads AAGVIQSPRHLIKEKRETATLKCYPIPRHDTVYWYQQGPGQDPQFLISFYEKMQSDKGSIPDRFSAQQFSDYHSELNMSSLELGDSALYFCASSLLGFGNTIYFGEGSWLTVV.